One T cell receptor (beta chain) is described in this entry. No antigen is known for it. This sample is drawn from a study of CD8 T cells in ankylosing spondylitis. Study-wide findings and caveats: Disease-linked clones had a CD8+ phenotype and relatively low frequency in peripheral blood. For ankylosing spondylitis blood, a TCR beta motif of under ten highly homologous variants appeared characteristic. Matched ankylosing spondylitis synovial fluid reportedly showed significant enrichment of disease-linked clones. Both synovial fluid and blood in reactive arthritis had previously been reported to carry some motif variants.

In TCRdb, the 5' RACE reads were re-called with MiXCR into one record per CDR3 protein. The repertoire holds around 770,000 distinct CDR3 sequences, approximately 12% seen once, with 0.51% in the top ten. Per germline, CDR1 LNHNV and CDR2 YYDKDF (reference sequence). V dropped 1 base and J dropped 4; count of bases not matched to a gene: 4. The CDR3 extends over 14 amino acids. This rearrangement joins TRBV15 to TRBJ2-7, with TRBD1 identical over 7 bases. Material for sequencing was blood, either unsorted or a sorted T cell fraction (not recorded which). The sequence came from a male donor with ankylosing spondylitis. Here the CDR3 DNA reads TGTGCCACCAGCAGAGGAGGGGGCCGGTACGAGCAGTACTTC. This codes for CATSRGGGRYEQYF.